This T cell receptor (beta chain) appears in the sequencing data of a study of naive and memory T cell subsets. Study-level results: Between naive and memory subsets, TCR abundance power law exponents differed. Especially in CD8 cells, naive repertoires contained a few larger clonotypes, possibly CD45RA-re-expressing memory cells. Gini index rose across naive, CM, EM and EMRA in CD4 and CD8.

Cells stained for CD3, CD4, CD8, CD45RA, CD27 and viability were sorted into four CD45RA/CD27 subsets. V gave up 7 bases and J gave up 2 bases; unmatched junction bases: 7. Looked up from germline, CDR1 is MDHEN and CDR2 is SYDVKM. The CDR3 is 15 amino acids. Turning to this clonotype: No antigen is known for it.

The beta constant-region primer was an equimolar mix of two oligonucleotides covering TRBC1 and TRBC2. The ligated cDNA underwent four PCR rounds using SP2 and nested alpha and beta constant-region primers. An oligonucleotide with the SP2 primer and a 12-nucleotide UMI was ligated to the cDNA 3' end. TCRdb reanalysed the UMI-ligation and nested PCR reads using MiXCR and keeps one entry per CDR3 protein. The sample records about 140,000 distinct CDR3 sequences, approximately 20% being singletons. This chain links TRBV28 with TRBJ2-1; 8 nucleotides match TRBD1. Sequenced: naive CD8+ T cells from blood. The clonotype originates from a human donor in good health. The CDR3 DNA reads as TGTGCCAGCATAGGAGGGGACAGGCCCTACAATGAGCAGTTCTTC. This encodes CASIGGDRPYNEQFF. The full variable domain, completed using reference TRBV28 and TRBJ2-1, is DVKVTQSSRYLVKRTGEKVFLECVQDMDHENMFWYRQDPGLGLRLIYFSYDVKMKEKGDIPEGYSVSREKKERFSLILESASTNQTSMYLCASIGGDRPYNEQFFGPGTRLTVL.